This TCR beta chain was captured in a study of blood T cell repertoires in COVID-19. Across the study: The United States, Italy and Spain were the sources of the acute and convalescent COVID-19 samples. T cells, B-cell-depleted T cells, or PBMCs supplied cDNA or gDNA.

In the study's own analysis: Scientists estimated how many nucleated cells there were by amplifying reference gene primers. Clones were read by immunoSEQ multiplex PCR, and TCRdb kept only the in-frame ones, dropping some. The V and J calls and clone size are taken from that table; D and trimming were inferred from the DNA. The repertoire holds some 190,000 clones, with almost 90% as singletons. CDR1 and CDR2 (germline): KGHSH, LQKENI. This CDR3 spans 15 amino acids. V dropped 5 bases and J dropped 6; count of bases not matched to a gene: 12. Sequencing used peripheral blood. This chain uses TRBV18 with TRBJ1-1, with TRBD1 matching over 7 bases. This clonotype originated in a man younger than 35 with active or convalescent COVID-19. The chain's CDR3 is CASSAGTAGTSEAFF. DNA of the CDR3: TGTGCCAGCTCAGCCGGGACAGCGGGTACGTCTGAAGCTTTCTTT.